Below are 4 T cell receptor beta chains sequenced from a single sample in a study of a mutant IDH1 vaccine in newly diagnosed glioma. The method was immunoSEQ multiplex PCR; TCRdb's version includes in-frame clones alone and lacks a portion of them. This table holds 25,000 to 40,000 clones, 60% to 80% found once. No antigen has been assigned to these receptors. Time point indicated: week 11, during vaccination. The study gave 300 ug of mutant IDH1 20-mer peptide per vaccine dose, with topical imiquimod. The sample in question was PBMCs, obtained from a glioma patient whose treatment included an IDH1 peptide vaccine. Every receptor here comes from a man under 40 with glioma.

The gene calls are TRBV11-2 and TRBJ2-5, with a weak D call TRBD1 (6 bases). Germline V gives CDR1 SGHAT, CDR2 FQNNGV. The CDR3 runs 14 residues. Trimming stripped 5 bases from V and 0 bases from J, with 10 bases between. The CDR3 spells CASSLQGHQETQYF. The DNA of the CDR3 is TGTGCCAGCAGCCTACAGGGCCACCAAGAGACCCAGTACTTC.

The chain recombines TRBV6-4 with TRBJ1-1; D uncertain. Per the germline V gene, CDR1 is MRHNA and CDR2 is SNTAGT. With 6 bases removed from V and 0 bases from J, the gap between germline ends came to 17 bases. CDR3 length: 16 amino acids. The chain's CDR3 is CASRRQQSFMNTEAFF. Here the CDR3 DNA reads TGTGCCAGCAGGCGGCAGCAATCCTTCATGAACACTGAAGCTTTCTTT.

The J gene is TRBJ1-1, the V gene TRBV7-2, with D possibly being TRBD1 (6 bases). The length of the CDR3 is 13 residues. V dropped 5 bases and J dropped 8 bases, with 15 bases sitting between them. The germline V gene encodes CDR1 SGHTA and CDR2 FQGNSA. The CDR3, as DNA: TGTGCCAGCAGCCCCGTGGGGGGGGCGGAAGCTTTCTTT. Its protein product is CASSPVGGAEAFF.

This clone was detected only a few times. V gene TRBV27 combines with J gene TRBJ2-2, with D tentatively TRBD1 (5 bases). V lost 2 bases and J 2 bases, leaving 9 bases between the germline ends. The CDR3 is 15 residues long. The germline V gene encodes CDR1 MNHEY and CDR2 SMNVEV (reference sequence). The CDR3 DNA is TGTGCCAGCAGTTTACAGGGTAGCAACACCGGGGAGCTGTTTTTT. Encoded protein: CASSLQGSNTGELFF.